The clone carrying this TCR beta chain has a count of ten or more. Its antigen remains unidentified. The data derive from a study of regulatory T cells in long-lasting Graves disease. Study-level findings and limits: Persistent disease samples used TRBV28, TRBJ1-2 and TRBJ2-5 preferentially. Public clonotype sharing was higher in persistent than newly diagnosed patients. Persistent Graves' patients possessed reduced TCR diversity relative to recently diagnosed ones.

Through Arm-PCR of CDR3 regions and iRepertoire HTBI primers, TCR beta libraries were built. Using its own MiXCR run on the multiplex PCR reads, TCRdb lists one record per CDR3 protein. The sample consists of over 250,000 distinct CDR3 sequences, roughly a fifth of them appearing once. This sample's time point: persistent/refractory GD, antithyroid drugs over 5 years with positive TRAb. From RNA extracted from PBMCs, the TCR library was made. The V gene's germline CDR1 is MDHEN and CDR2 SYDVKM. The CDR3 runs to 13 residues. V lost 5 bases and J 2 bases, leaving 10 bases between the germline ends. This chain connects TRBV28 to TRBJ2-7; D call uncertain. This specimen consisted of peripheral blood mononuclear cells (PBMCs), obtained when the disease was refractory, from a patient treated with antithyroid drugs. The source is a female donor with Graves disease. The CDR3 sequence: CASSTHPPYEQYF. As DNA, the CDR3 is TGTGCCAGCAGTACCCACCCGCCCTACGAGCAGTACTTC. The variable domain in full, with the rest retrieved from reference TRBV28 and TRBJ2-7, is DVKVTQSSRYLVKRTGEKVFLECVQDMDHENMFWYRQDPGLGLRLIYFSYDVKMKEKGDIPEGYSVSREKKERFSLILESASTNQTSMYLCASSTHPPYEQYFGPGTRLTVT.